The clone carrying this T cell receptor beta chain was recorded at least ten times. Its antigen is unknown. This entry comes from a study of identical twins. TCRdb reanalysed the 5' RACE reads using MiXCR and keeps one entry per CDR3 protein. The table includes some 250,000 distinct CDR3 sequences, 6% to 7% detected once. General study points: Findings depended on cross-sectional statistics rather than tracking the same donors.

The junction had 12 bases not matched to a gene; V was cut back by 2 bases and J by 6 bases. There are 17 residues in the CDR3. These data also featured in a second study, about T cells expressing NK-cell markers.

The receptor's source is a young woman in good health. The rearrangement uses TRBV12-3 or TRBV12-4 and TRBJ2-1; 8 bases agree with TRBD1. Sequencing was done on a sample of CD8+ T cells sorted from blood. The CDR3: CASSLIIGQGFSNEQFF. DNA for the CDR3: TGTGCCAGCAGTTTAATTATCGGACAGGGTTTTTCCAATGAGCAGTTCTTC.